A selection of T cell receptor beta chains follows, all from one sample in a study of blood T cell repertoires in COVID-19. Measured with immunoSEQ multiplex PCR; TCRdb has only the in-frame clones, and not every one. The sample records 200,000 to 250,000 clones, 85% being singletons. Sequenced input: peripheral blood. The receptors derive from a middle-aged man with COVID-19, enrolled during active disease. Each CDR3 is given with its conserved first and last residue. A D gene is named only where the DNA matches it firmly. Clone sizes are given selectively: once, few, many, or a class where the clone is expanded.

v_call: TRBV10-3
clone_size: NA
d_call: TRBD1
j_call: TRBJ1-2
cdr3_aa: CAITGTGDYGYTF
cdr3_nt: TGTGCCATCACCGGGACAGGGGACTATGGCTACACCTTC

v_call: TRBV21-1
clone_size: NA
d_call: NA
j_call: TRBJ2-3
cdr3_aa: CASSKEGSRAGGRYSTDTQYF
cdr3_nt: TGTGCCAGCAGCAAAGAAGGGTCCAGGGCGGGGGGCCGGTATAGCACAGATACGCAGTATTTT

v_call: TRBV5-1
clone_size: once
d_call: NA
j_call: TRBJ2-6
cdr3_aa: CASSTHRQGTGANVLTF
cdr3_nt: TGCGCCAGCAGCACTCACCGGCAGGGTACTGGGGCCAACGTCCTGACTTTC

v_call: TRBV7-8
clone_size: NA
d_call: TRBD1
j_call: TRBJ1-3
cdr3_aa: CASRLGTGAGNTIYF
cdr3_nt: TGTGCCAGCAGACTCGGGACAGGGGCAGGAAACACCATATATTTT

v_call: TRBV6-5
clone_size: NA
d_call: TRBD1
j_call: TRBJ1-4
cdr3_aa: CASAVDRGVNEKLFF
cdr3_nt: TGTGCCAGCGCAGTAGACAGGGGGGTAAATGAAAAACTGTTTTTT

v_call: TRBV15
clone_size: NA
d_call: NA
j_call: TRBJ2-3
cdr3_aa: CATTSRLGDTQYF
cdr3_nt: TGTGCCACCACCTCGAGGCTCGGAGATACGCAGTATTTT

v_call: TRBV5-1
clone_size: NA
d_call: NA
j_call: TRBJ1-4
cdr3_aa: CASSSRGGSAKLFF
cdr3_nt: TGCGCCAGCAGCTCCCGGGGGGGGAGCGCAAAACTGTTTTTT

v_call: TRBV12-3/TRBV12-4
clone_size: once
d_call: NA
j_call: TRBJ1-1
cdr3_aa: CASSLGGSNEAFF
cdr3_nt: TGTGCCAGCAGTTTAGGAGGGAGCAATGAAGCTTTCTTT

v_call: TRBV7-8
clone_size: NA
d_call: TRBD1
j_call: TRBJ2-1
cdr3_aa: CASSYADRVNEQFF
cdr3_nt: TGTGCCAGCAGCTACGCCGACAGGGTAAATGAGCAGTTCTTC

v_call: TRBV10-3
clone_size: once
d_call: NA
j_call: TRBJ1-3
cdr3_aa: CAISEGKGLSGNTIYF
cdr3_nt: TGTGCCATCAGTGAGGGGAAGGGGCTCTCTGGAAACACCATATATTTT

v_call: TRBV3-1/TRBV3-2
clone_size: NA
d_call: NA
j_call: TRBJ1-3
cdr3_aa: CASSQGPFSGNTIYF
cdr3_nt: TGTGCCAGCAGCCAAGGGCCATTCTCTGGAAACACCATATATTTT

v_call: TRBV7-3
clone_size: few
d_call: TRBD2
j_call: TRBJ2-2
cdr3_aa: CASSPGGINTGELFF
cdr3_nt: TGTGCCAGCAGCCCCGGGGGGATCAACACCGGGGAGCTGTTTTTT

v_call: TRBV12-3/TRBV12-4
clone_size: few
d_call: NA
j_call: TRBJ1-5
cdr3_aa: CASTLSGGQPQHF
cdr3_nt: TGTGCCAGCACCCTCTCCGGCGGGCAGCCCCAGCATTTT

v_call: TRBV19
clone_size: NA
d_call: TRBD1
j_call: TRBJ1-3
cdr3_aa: CASRGTGSAGNTIYF
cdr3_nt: TGTGCCAGTAGGGGGACAGGGTCTGCTGGAAACACCATATATTTT

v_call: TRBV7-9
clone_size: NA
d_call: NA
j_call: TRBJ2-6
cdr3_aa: CASSLRGGANVLTF
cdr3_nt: TGTGCCAGCAGCTTAAGGGGCGGGGCCAACGTCCTGACTTTC

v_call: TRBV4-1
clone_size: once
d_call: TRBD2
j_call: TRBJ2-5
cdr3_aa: CASSRILAEQETQYF
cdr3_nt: TGCGCCAGCAGCCGGATACTAGCGGAACAAGAGACCCAGTACTTC

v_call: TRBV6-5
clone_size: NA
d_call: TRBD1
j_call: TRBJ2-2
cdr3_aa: CASNLGQGNTGELFF
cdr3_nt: TGTGCCAGCAACCTTGGACAGGGGAACACCGGGGAGCTGTTTTTT

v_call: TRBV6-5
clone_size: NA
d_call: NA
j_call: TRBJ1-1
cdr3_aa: CASSYNPPGANTEAFF
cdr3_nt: TGTGCCAGCAGTTACAACCCCCCAGGGGCCAACACTGAAGCTTTCTTT

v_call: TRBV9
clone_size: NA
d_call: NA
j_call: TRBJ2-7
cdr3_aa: CASSPSAGGGEQYF
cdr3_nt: TGTGCCAGCAGCCCCTCGGCCGGGGGTGGGGAGCAGTACTTC

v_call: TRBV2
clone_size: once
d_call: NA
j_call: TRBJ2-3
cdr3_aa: CVRGAMDTQYF
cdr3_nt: TGTGTTCGGGGGGCGATGGATACGCAGTATTTT

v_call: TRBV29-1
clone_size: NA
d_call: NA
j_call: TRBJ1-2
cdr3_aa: CSVAHGGGYGYTF
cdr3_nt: TGCAGCGTGGCCCACGGGGGTGGCTATGGCTACACCTTC

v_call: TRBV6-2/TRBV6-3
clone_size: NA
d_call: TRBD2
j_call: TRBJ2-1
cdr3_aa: CASSLWTSGAYNEQFF
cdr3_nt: TGTGCCAGCAGTCTATGGACTAGCGGGGCCTACAATGAGCAGTTCTTC

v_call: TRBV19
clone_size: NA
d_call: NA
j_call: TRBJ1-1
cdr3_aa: CASSISSGVNTEAFF
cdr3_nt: TGTGCCAGTAGTATATCCTCAGGGGTGAACACTGAAGCTTTCTTT

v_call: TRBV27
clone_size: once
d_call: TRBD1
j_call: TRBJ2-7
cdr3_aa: CASPRDSTYEQYF
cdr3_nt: TGTGCCAGCCCCCGGGACAGTACCTACGAGCAGTACTTC

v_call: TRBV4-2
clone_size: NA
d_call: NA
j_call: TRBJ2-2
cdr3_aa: CASSQDPGANTGELFF
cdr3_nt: TGTGCCAGCAGCCAAGACCCGGGTGCGAACACCGGGGAGCTGTTTTTT

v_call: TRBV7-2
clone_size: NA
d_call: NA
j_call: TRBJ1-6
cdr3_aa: CASSLESLGSPLHF
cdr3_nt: TGTGCCAGCAGCTTAGAGTCCCTCGGTTCACCCCTCCACTTT

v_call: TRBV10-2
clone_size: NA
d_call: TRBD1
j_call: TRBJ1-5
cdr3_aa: CASGRTGGNQPQHF
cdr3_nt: TGCGCCAGCGGTCGGACAGGGGGCAATCAGCCCCAGCATTTT

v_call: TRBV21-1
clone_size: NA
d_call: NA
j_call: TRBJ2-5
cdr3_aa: CASSKILIQQGVYGETQYF
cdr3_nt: TGTGCCAGCAGCAAAATTCTCATCCAACAGGGGGTATACGGGGAGACCCAGTACTTC

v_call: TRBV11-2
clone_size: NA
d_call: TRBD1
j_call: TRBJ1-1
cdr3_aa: CASSLDRGGTEAFF
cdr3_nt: TGTGCCAGCAGCTTGGACAGGGGCGGCACTGAAGCTTTCTTT

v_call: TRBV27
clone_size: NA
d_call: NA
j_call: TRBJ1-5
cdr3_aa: CASSFSGGTQPQHF
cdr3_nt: TGTGCCAGCAGTTTTTCCGGGGGGACCCAGCCCCAGCATTTT

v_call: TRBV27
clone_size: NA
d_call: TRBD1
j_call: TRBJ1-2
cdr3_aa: CASSLSLGTGLEGYTF
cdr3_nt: TGTGCCAGCAGTTTATCCCTAGGGACAGGGTTGGAAGGCTACACCTTC

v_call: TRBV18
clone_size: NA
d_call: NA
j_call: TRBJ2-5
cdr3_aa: CASSPLSGETQYF
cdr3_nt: TGTGCCAGCTCACCATTGAGTGGAGAGACCCAGTACTTC

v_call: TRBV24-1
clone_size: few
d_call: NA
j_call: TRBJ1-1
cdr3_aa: CATSDGGKAFF
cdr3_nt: TGTGCCACCAGTGATGGGGGCAAAGCTTTCTTT

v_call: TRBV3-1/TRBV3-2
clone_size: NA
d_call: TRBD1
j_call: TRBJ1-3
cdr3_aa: CASSQQGDIVNTIYF
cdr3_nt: TGTGCCAGCAGCCAGCAGGGGGATATAGTAAACACCATATATTTT

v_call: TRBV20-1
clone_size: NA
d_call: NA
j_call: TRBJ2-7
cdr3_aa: CSAGLAEQYF
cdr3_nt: TGCAGTGCGGGCCTCGCAGAGCAGTACTTC

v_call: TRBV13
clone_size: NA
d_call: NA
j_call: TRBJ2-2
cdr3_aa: CASSTTDRLNTGELFF
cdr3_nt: TGTGCCAGCAGCACAACGGACAGATTAAACACCGGGGAGCTGTTTTTT

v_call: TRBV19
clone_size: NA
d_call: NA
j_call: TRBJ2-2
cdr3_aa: CASTRQGMNTGELFF
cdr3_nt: TGTGCCAGTACCCGGCAGGGGATGAATACCGGGGAGCTGTTTTTT

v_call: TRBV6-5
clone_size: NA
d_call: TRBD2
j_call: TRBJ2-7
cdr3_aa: CASNPAGEYEQYF
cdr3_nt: TGTGCCAGCAACCCGGCGGGGGAGTACGAGCAGTACTTC

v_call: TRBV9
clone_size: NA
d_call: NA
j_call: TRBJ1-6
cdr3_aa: CASSVGAGGSGLNSPLHF
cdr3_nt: TGTGCCAGCAGCGTAGGGGCCGGAGGGTCGGGGTTAAATTCACCCCTCCACTTT

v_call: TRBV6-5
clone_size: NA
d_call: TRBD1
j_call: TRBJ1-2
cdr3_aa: CASSKTGGDYGYTF
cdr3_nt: TGTGCCAGCAGCAAGACAGGGGGGGACTATGGCTACACCTTC

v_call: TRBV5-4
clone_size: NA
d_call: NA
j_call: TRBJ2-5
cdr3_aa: CASSLGLAQETQYF
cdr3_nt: TGTGCCAGCAGCTTGGGTCTGGCCCAAGAGACCCAGTACTTC

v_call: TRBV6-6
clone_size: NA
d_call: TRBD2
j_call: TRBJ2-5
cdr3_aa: CASSYLTSGGQETQYF
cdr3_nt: TGTGCCAGCAGTTACCTGACTAGCGGGGGCCAAGAGACCCAGTACTTC

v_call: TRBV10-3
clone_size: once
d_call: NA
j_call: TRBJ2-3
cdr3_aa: CAIRGSRGTDTQYF
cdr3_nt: TGTGCCATCAGAGGGTCGCGGGGCACAGATACGCAGTATTTT

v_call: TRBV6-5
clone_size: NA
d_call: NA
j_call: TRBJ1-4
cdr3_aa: CASRWGRNEKLFF
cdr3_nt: TGTGCCAGCAGGTGGGGGCGGAATGAAAAACTGTTTTTT

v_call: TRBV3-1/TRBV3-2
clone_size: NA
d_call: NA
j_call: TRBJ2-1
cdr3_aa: CASSQDTGAYNEQFF
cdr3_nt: TGTGCCAGCAGCCAAGATACGGGGGCCTACAATGAGCAGTTCTTC

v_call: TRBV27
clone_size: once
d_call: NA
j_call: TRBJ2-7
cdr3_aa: CASSLLGSHEQYF
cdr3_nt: TGTGCCAGCAGTTTATTAGGTAGCCACGAGCAGTACTTC

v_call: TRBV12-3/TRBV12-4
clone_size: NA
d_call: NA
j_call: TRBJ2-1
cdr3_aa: CASSSTHEQFF
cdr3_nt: TGTGCCAGCAGTTCGACTCATGAGCAGTTCTTC

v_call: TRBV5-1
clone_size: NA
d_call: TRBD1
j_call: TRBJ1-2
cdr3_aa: CASSLEGQGGGGYTF
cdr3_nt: TGCGCCAGCAGCTTGGAAGGACAGGGCGGCGGTGGCTACACCTTC

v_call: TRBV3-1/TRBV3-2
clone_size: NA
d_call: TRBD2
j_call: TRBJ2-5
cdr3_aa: CASSQRGLAGGLGETQYF
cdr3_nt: TGTGCCAGCAGCCAGAGAGGACTAGCGGGGGGGCTCGGGGAGACCCAGTACTTC

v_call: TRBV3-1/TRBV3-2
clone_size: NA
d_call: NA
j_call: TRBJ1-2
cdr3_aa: CASSQVFGESGYTF
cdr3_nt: TGTGCCAGCAGCCAAGTCTTTGGGGAGAGTGGCTACACCTTC

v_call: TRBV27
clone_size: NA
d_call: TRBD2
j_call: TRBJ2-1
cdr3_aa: CASSFRLAGNNNEQFF
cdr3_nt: TGTGCCAGCAGTTTTAGACTAGCGGGGAATAACAATGAGCAGTTCTTC

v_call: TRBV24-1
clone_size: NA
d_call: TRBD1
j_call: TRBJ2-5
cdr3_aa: CATSDRGQGAGETQYF
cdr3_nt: TGTGCCACCAGTGACCGCGGACAGGGGGCAGGGGAGACCCAGTACTTC

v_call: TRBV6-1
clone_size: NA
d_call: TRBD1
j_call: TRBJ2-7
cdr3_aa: CASSEGDRGTYEQYF
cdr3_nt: TGTGCCAGCAGCGAAGGGGACAGGGGAACCTACGAGCAGTACTTC

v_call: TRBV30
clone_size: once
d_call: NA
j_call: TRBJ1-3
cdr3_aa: CAWSVRGNTIYF
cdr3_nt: TGTGCCTGGAGTGTACGGGGAAACACCATATATTTT